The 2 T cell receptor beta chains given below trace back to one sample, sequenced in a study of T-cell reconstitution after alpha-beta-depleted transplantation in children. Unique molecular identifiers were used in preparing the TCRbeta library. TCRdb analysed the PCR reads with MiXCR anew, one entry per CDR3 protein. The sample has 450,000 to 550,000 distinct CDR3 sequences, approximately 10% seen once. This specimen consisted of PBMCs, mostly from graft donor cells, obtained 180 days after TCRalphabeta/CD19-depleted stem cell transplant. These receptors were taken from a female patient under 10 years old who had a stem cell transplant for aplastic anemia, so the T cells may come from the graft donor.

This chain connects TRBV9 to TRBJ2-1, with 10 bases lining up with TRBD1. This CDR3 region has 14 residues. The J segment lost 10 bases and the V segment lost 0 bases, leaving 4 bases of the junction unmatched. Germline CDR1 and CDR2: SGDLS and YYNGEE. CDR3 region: CASSVGDRGYEQFF. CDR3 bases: TGTGCCAGCAGCGTAGGGGACAGGGGTTACGAGCAGTTCTTC.

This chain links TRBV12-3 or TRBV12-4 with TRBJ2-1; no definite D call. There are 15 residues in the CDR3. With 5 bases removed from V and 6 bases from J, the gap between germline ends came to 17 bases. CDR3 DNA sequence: TGTGCCAGCAGTCCAACCGGACCCCCCGGCAATGAGCAGTTCTTC. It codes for CASSPTGPPGNEQFF.